The 7 T cell receptor beta chains below all came from one sample that was sequenced in a study of T cell responses to AZD1222 COVID-19 vaccine. Assay used: immunoSEQ multiplex PCR; TCRdb lists only in-frame clones, some missing. The sample gives 80,000 or so clones, around nine tenths of which show up once; approximately 1.6% is in the top ten. The specimen was peripheral blood, collected on day 0 of AZD1222 vaccination. The receptor set was obtained from an adult in good health.

The chain uses TRBV19 and TRBJ2-3, with D possibly called TRBD1 or TRBD2 (5 bases each). Deletions cut 6 bases from V and 4 bases from J, with 11 bases between. The germline gives CDR1 LNHDA, CDR2 SQIVND (reference sequence). CDR3 length equals 13 residues. The CDR3 bases are TGTGCCAGTAGGGACTCGGGGCCAGATACGCAGTATTTT. Protein: CASRDSGPDTQYF.

The chain couples TRBV6-6 to TRBJ2-7, with 8 nucleotides matching TRBD2. The germline V gene has CDR1 MNHNY and CDR2 SVGAGI (reference sequence). This CDR3 region has 16 residues. V gave up 6 bases and J gave up 2 bases; unmatched junction bases: 12. In DNA, the CDR3 is TGTGCCAGCAGGCCCAGACTAGCGAACAATCCCTACGAGCAGTACTTC. Translating gives CASRPRLANNPYEQYF.

The rearrangement links TRBV3-1 (or the pseudogene TRBV3-2) to TRBJ1-4; TRBD1 might be the D (6 bases). This CDR3 has 13 residues. From germline, CDR1 is LGHDT and CDR2 YNNKEL (reference sequence). V was trimmed by 5 bases and J by 14 bases, leaving 18 bases between them. CDR3 amino acids: CASSEADLTGLFF. Written as DNA, the CDR3 is TGTGCCAGCAGCGAAGCAGACCTGACAGGTCTGTTTTTT.

This clone was counted a single time. This rearrangement joins TRBV7-9 to TRBJ2-1, with D tentatively TRBD1 (5 bases). CDR1 and CDR2 from the germline V gene are SEHNR and FQNEAQ (reference sequence). The V gene lost 6 bases and the J gene lost 7 bases, with 13 bases spanning the gap. There are 13 residues in the CDR3. The DNA of the CDR3 is TGTGCCAGCAGTCCCGACAGCCGGAATGAGCAGTTCTTC. It translates to CASSPDSRNEQFF.

V is TRBV18 and J is TRBJ1-1; D is possibly TRBD1 (5 bases). This CDR3 contains 14 residues. The germline V gene encodes CDR1 KGHSH and CDR2 LQKENI. The V and J ends lost 1 base and 6 bases respectively, with 12 bases between them. CDR3 nucleotides: TGTGCCAGCTCACCACGTCAGGGAGTGGCTGAAGCTTTCTTT. Translation gives CASSPRQGVAEAFF.

The chain recombines TRBV28 with TRBJ1-2; 9 bases are shared with TRBD1. The CDR3 extends over 17 amino acids. CDR1 and CDR2 (germline): MDHEN, SYDVKM. The V and J ends lost 8 bases and 1 base, in that order; junction bases with no gene match: 14. CDR3 loop: CASSTSSQGQGNYGYTF. CDR3 nucleotide sequence: TGTGCCAGCTCCACTTCCTCTCAGGGACAGGGTAACTATGGCTACACCTTC.

The chain joins TRBV19 to TRBJ1-2; 9 nucleotides agree with TRBD1. This CDR3 has 15 amino acids. The germline V gene has CDR1 LNHDA and CDR2 SQIVND (reference sequence). The trim removed 2 bases at V and 4 bases at J, leaving 5 bases unmatched. CDR3 nucleotide sequence: TGTGCCAGTAGTATACCTACAGGGGGCGTCTATGGCTACACCTTC. This gives the protein CASSIPTGGVYGYTF.